One and the same sample provided the 25 T cell receptor beta chains below, sequenced in a study of shared clonotypes between healthy human individuals. Naive-designated CD8 cells lacked CD45RO, were positively enriched for CCR7, and omitted terminally differentiated effector memory CD45RA+ cells. TCRdb's table, derived via immunoSEQ multiplex PCR, lists solely in-frame clones and lacks some. There are about 800,000 clones in the sample; about 96% occur only once, and less than 0.25% lies in the top ten. The sample consisted of naive CD8+ T cells sorted from blood. The receptors originated from a man younger than 45 in good health.

The chain uses TRBV10-3 and TRBJ2-2, with D uncertain. The CDR3 runs to 13 residues. V was cut by 10 bases and J by 4 bases, with 13 bases left in between. Looked up from germline, CDR1 is ENHRY and CDR2 is SYGVKD. The CDR3 loop reads CASRTEITGELFF. CDR3 nucleotide sequence: TGTGCCAGCCGGACCGAGATCACCGGGGAGCTGTTTTTT.

This chain connects TRBV7-9 to TRBJ2-7; 9 bases are shared with TRBD1. The CDR3 extends over 15 amino acids. With V trimmed by 5 bases and J by 2 bases, 7 bases remained unmatched. Germline CDR1 reads SEHNR; CDR2 reads FQNEAQ (reference sequence). The DNA of the CDR3 is TGTGCCAGCAGCGCGAGACAGGGGGTCCCCTACGAGCAGTACTTC. Protein sequence: CASSARQGVPYEQYF. The full variable domain, rest sourced from reference TRBV7-9 and TRBJ2-7, is DTGVSQNPRHKITKRGQNVTFRCDPISEHNRLYWYRQTLGQGPEFLTYFQNEAQLEKSRLLSDRFSAERPKGSFSTLEIQRTEQGDSAMYLCASSARQGVPYEQYFGPGTRLTVT.

Of note for this clone: The sample holds other DNA sequences that translate to the same CDR3. V usage is TRBV7-6 and J usage is TRBJ2-1, with D hard to call. V shed 1 base and J shed 5 bases, with 6 bases lying between them. Germline V gene data show CDR1 as SGHVS and CDR2 as FNYEAQ. There are 13 residues in the CDR3. The CDR3 bases are TGTGCCAGCAGCTTAGGAGAGAACAATGAGCAGTTCTTC. It specifies CASSLGENNEQFF.

The V call is TRBV7-9, the J call TRBJ2-7, with D possibly matching TRBD1 (6 bases). The length of the CDR3 is 14 residues. Germline lookup yields CDR1 SEHNR and CDR2 FQNEAQ (reference sequence). Trimming left V 3 bases short and J 1 base short, with 10 bases between. In DNA, the CDR3 is TGTGCCAGCAGCTTCCCGGGACATTCCTACGAGCAGTACTTC. This gives the protein CASSFPGHSYEQYF. The whole variable domain, filled in from reference TRBV7-9 and TRBJ2-7, reads DTGVSQNPRHKITKRGQNVTFRCDPISEHNRLYWYRQTLGQGPEFLTYFQNEAQLEKSRLLSDRFSAERPKGSFSTLEIQRTEQGDSAMYLCASSFPGHSYEQYFGPGTRLTVT.

The chain employs TRBV6-1 and TRBJ2-7; D possibly corresponds to TRBD1 (6 bases). The CDR3 runs 22 residues. Germline V gene lookup returns CDR1 MNHNS and CDR2 SASEGT. Trimming left V 0 bases short and J 1 base short, with 31 bases between. The CDR3 here is CASSEATLPQDSLSDPSYEQYF. The CDR3 DNA is TGTGCCAGCAGTGAAGCCACGTTACCCCAGGACAGCCTGAGCGACCCGTCCTACGAGCAGTACTTC.

The chain links TRBV7-9 to TRBJ2-7; D might be TRBD1 or TRBD2, each matching 5 bases. CDR1 and CDR2 from the germline V gene are SEHNR and FQNEAQ (reference sequence). The CDR3 sequence is 15 residues long. V was shortened by 4 bases and J by 2 bases, with 15 bases between the two germline ends. CDR3 region: CASSSRDVYPYEQYF. The DNA for the CDR3 is TGTGCCAGCAGCTCTCGGGACGTCTACCCCTACGAGCAGTACTTC.

V gene TRBV19 combines with J gene TRBJ2-7, with D possibly TRBD2 on 5 matching bases. This CDR3 is built from 13 residues. With 6 bases removed from V and 6 bases from J, the gap between germline ends came to 15 bases. The V gene's germline CDR1 is LNHDA and CDR2 SQIVND (reference sequence). CDR3 nucleotide sequence: TGTGCCAGTAGCTCTCTTGCGGGTCCCGAGCAGTACTTC. Amino acid sequence: CASSSLAGPEQYF.

The rearrangement links TRBV11-2 to TRBJ2-7; no firm D call. Trimming left V 5 bases short and J 5 bases short, with 10 bases between. This CDR3 is built from 12 residues. Germline assignment: CDR1 SGHAT and CDR2 FQNNGV. CDR3: CASSLNPHEQYF. CDR3 bases: TGTGCCAGCAGCCTAAACCCCCACGAGCAGTACTTC.

The chain employs TRBV29-1 and TRBJ1-2; D uncertain. The ends were cut back, 1 base at V and 0 bases at J, with 12 bases in the middle. The CDR3 loop spans 15 amino acids. Germline V CDR1 and CDR2: SQVTM, ANQGSEA. CDR3 in DNA: TGCAGCGTTGAAGCTTTGGACGACGCTAACTATGGCTACACCTTC. Residues: CSVEALDDANYGYTF.

V gene TRBV5-6 combines with J gene TRBJ2-3; a possible D gene is TRBD1 (5 bases). The CDR3 has 16 amino acids. Germline lookup yields CDR1 SGHDT and CDR2 YYEEEE. Deletions cut 0 bases from V and 2 bases from J, with 13 bases between. The CDR3 loop is CASSLDQGFPTDTQYF. CDR3 coding DNA: TGTGCCAGCAGCTTGGATCAGGGATTTCCCACAGATACGCAGTATTTT.

This clone was detected once. This same CDR3 is encoded by further DNA sequences in the sample. The chain has TRBV9 and TRBJ2-7; either TRBD1 or TRBD2 may fit D (6 bases each). Deletions cut 1 base from V and 6 bases from J, with 8 bases between. The CDR3 runs to 12 residues. Germline assignment: CDR1 SGDLS and CDR2 YYNGEE. This chain's CDR3 is CASSVSGAEQYF. In DNA form, the CDR3 reads TGTGCCAGCAGCGTATCGGGGGCCGAGCAGTACTTC.

The V and J genes are TRBV27 and TRBJ1-5; maybe TRBD1 (6 bases). Germline CDR1 MNHEY, CDR2 SMNVEV (reference sequence). The germline V and J ends were trimmed by 5 bases and 0 bases, with 17 bases remaining between them. This CDR3 is built from 17 residues. The CDR3 sequence is CASSPERGFYSNQPQHF. The CDR3 DNA sequence: TGTGCCAGCAGTCCCGAGAGGGGGTTTTATAGCAATCAGCCCCAGCATTTT.

The J gene is TRBJ2-7, the V gene TRBV2; no clear D gene. Germline V gene lookup returns CDR1 SNHLY and CDR2 FYNNEI. The CDR3 length is 11 residues. V lost 3 bases, J lost 5 bases, and 5 bases lay in between. CDR3 sequence reads: CASSESNEQYF. CDR3 sequence (DNA): TGTGCCAGCAGTGAGTCTAACGAGCAGTACTTC.

V and J are TRBV19 and TRBJ2-7; TRBD1 aligns across 10 bases. The CDR3 length is 17 residues. The V segment lost 4 bases and the J segment 3 bases; nucleotides outside the gene matches: 12. CDR1 is LNHDA and CDR2 is SQIVND in the germline V gene (reference sequence). This CDR3 reads CASSTGQGVSGNYEQYF. CDR3 DNA: TGTGCCAGTAGTACAGGACAGGGGGTGTCTGGTAACTACGAGCAGTACTTC.

This clone has a single count. The chain recombines TRBV5-4 with TRBJ2-1; TRBD2 matches at 9 bases. Germline V gene data show CDR1 as SGHNT and CDR2 as YYREEE (reference sequence). There are 13 residues in the CDR3. V was pared by 3 bases and J by 9 bases, with 4 bases of the junction left unmatched. In DNA, the CDR3 is TGTGCCAGCAGCTGGGGACTAGCAGGTGAGCAGTTCTTC. It specifies CASSWGLAGEQFF. The whole variable domain, filled in from reference TRBV5-4 and TRBJ2-1, reads ETGVTQSPTHLIKTRGQQVTLRCSSQSGHNTVSWYQQALGQGPQFIFQYYREEENGRGNFPPRFSGLQFPNYSSELNVNALELDDSALYLCASSWGLAGEQFFGPGTRLTVL.

This rearrangement joins TRBV6-5 to TRBJ2-6; 10 bases agree with TRBD1. V shed 5 bases and J 6 bases; nucleotides not matched to a gene: 4. From germline, CDR1 is MNHEY and CDR2 SVGAGI. There are 15 residues in the CDR3. CDR3 residues: CASSNDRGPANVLTF. In DNA form, the CDR3 reads TGTGCCAGCAGTAACGACAGGGGGCCGGCCAACGTCCTGACTTTC.

The chain couples TRBV11-3 to TRBJ2-3, with D hard to call. This CDR3 has 16 amino acids. CDR1 SGHNT and CDR2 YENEEA come from the germline V gene. The V gene lost 2 bases and the J gene lost 4 bases, with 16 bases spanning the gap. The CDR3 spells CASSLNGYSSADTQYF. CDR3 DNA: TGTGCCAGCAGCTTAAATGGCTATTCTAGTGCAGATACGCAGTATTTT. Variable domain in full (rest from reference TRBV11-3 and TRBJ2-3): EAGVVQSPRYKIIEKKQPVAFWCNPISGHNTLYWYLQNLGQGPELLIRYENEEAVDDSQLPKDRFSAERLKGVDSTLKIQPAELGDSAVYLCASSLNGYSSADTQYFGPGTRLTVL.

This chain connects TRBV4-1 to TRBJ2-7; weak D call: TRBD1 (5 bases). The CDR3 spans 13 residues. CDR1 is MGHRA and CDR2 is YSYEKL in the germline V gene. V was shortened by 3 bases and J by 4 bases, with 10 bases between the two germline ends. In DNA form, the CDR3 reads TGCGCCAGCAGCCACCTCGACAGATACGAGCAGTACTTC. Encoded protein: CASSHLDRYEQYF.

For this clone: The sample contains more than one DNA sequence encoding this CDR3. In DNA, the CDR3 is TGTGCCAGCAGCGTAGGTAGCGGGAGTACTTACGAGCAGTACTTC. Protein: CASSVGSGSTYEQYF. The chain recombines TRBV9 with TRBJ2-7; 9 nucleotides line up with TRBD2. V trimming: 0 bases; J trimming: 4 bases; junction bases outside the gene matches: 5. The CDR3 runs 15 residues. Germline V gives CDR1 SGDLS, CDR2 YYNGEE.

This sequence joins TRBV10-3 and TRBJ2-7; 11 nucleotides align to TRBD2. Germline assignment: CDR1 ENHRY and CDR2 SYGVKD. The CDR3 has 14 amino acids. V shed 6 bases, J shed 4 bases, and the junction held 5 bases outside the gene matches. Here the CDR3 reads CAIRSGTSGYEQYF. The CDR3, as DNA: TGTGCCATCAGGTCCGGGACTAGCGGTTACGAGCAGTACTTC.

This clone was counted once. This chain connects TRBV6-6 to TRBJ2-7, with D perhaps assigned TRBD1 or TRBD2 (5 bases each). V was trimmed by 1 base and J by 4 bases, leaving 11 bases between them. Per the germline V gene, CDR1 is MNHNY and CDR2 is SVGAGI (reference sequence). The CDR3 is 14 residues long. CDR3 bases: TGTGCCAGCAGTTACTTGTCGGGACGATACGAGCAGTACTTC. Protein product: CASSYLSGRYEQYF.

A single count supports this clone. This chain links TRBV6-1 with TRBJ2-5; possible D gene TRBD1, 5 bases. Germline lookup yields CDR1 MNHNS and CDR2 SASEGT. This CDR3 has 11 amino acids. Deletions cut 6 bases from V and 5 bases from J, with 7 bases between. In nucleotides, the CDR3 is TGTGCCAGCAGAGGGGTGGAGACCCAGTACTTC. Translation gives CASRGVETQYF.

The chain is built from TRBV6-5 and TRBJ2-4; no reliable D call. Germline V gene lookup returns CDR1 MNHEY and CDR2 SVGAGI. This CDR3 spans 13 amino acids. V dropped 7 bases and J dropped 1 base, with 8 bases sitting between them. This chain's CDR3 is CASTPGAKNIQYF. CDR3 nucleotide sequence: TGTGCCAGCACTCCGGGTGCCAAAAACATTCAGTACTTC.

V usage is TRBV15 and J usage is TRBJ2-5, with 8 bases matching TRBD2. With 1 base clipped from V and 4 bases from J, the junction kept 17 bases outside the gene matches. Germline assignment: CDR1 LNHNV and CDR2 YYDKDF (reference sequence). CDR3 size: 19 residues. As DNA, the CDR3 is TGTGCCACCAGCAGAGCGCCAGGTGAAGCGGGAGTTCCAGGAGAGACCCAGTACTTC. Its translation is CATSRAPGEAGVPGETQYF.

This sequence joins TRBV28 and TRBJ2-7, with a weak D call TRBD1 (6 bases). Trimming stripped 6 bases from V and 1 base from J, with 25 bases between. CDR1 and CDR2 (germline): MDHEN, SYDVKM. This CDR3 region has 18 residues. The CDR3 spells CASSPAATGRPLSYEQYF. The CDR3 coding sequence is TGTGCCAGCAGCCCTGCCGCGACAGGTCGTCCCCTTTCCTACGAGCAGTACTTC. Variable domain in full (rest from reference TRBV28 and TRBJ2-7): DVKVTQSSRYLVKRTGEKVFLECVQDMDHENMFWYRQDPGLGLRLIYFSYDVKMKEKGDIPEGYSVSREKKERFSLILESASTNQTSMYLCASSPAATGRPLSYEQYFGPGTRLTVT.